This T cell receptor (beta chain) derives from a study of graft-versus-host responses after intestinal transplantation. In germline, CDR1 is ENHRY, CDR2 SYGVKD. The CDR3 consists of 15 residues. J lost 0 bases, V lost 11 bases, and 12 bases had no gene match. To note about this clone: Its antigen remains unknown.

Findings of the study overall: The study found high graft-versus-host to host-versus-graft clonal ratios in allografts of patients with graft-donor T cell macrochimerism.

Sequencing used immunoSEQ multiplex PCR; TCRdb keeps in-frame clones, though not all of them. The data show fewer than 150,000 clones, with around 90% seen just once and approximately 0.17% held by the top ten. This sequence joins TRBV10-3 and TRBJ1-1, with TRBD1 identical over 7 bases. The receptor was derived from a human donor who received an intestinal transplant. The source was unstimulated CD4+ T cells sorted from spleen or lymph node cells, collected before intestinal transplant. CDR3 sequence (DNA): TGTGCCGCTTCCGGCGGAGGGGGCTTGAACACTGAAGCTTTCTTT. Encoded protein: CAASGGGGLNTEAFF.